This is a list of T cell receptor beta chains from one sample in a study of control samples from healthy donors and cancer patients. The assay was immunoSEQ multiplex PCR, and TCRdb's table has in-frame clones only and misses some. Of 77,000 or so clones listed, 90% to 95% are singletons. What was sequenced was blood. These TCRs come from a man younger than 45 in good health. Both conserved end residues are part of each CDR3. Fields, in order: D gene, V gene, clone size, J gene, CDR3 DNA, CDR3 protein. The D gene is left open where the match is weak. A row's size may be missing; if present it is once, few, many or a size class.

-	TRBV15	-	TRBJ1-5	TGTGCCACCAGCAGAGAAGGGAGCAATCAGCCCCAGCATTTT	CATSREGSNQPQHF
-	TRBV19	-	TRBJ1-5	TGTGCCAGTAGTATAGGTCCAGGAAAAGGCAATCAGCCCCAGCATTTT	CASSIGPGKGNQPQHF
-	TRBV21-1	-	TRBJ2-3	TGTGCCAGAGGGACAGGGGGCACAGATACGCAGTATTTT	CARGTGGTDTQYF
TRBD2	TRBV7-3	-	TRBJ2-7	TGTGCCAGCAGCCGCAGTGCGGGGGGGGCCTACGAGCAGTACTTC	CASSRSAGGAYEQYF
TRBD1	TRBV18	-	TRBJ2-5	TGTGCCAGCTCAAGCTCCGGGACAGGGGTTTTAGAGACCCAGTACTTC	CASSSSGTGVLETQYF
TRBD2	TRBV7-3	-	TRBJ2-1	TGTGCCAGCAGCCCGTCCGGGGCTAGCGGGTTGCTGAGCTCCTACAATGAGCAGTTCTTC	CASSPSGASGLLSSYNEQFF
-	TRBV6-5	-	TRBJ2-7	TGTGCCAGCAGGATGGATGTGCCATACGAGCAGTACTTC	CASRMDVPYEQYF
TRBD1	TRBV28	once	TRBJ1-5	TGTGCCAGCAGTTTACCCGGGACAGGCTCACCGGCGGGCAATCAGCCCCAGCATTTT	CASSLPGTGSPAGNQPQHF
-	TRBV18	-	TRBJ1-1	TGTGCCAGCTCACCGCCAGGACTGAACACTGAAGCTTTCTTT	CASSPPGLNTEAFF
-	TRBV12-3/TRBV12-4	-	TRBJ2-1	TGTGCCAGCAGCGCCGGGGAGTACAATGAGCAGTTCTTC	CASSAGEYNEQFF
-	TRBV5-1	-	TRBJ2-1	TGCGCCAGCAGCTTGCAAGGAGGGGGCCCGGGAGCCTCCTACAATGAGCAGTTCTTC	CASSLQGGGPGASYNEQFF
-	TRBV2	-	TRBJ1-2	TGTGCCAGCAGTGAAGGGAGTAACTATGGCTACACCTTC	CASSEGSNYGYTF
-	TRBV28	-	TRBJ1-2	TGTGCCAGCATCACAGAAGGGCTATCCAGGGCCAATGGCTACACCTTC	CASITEGLSRANGYTF
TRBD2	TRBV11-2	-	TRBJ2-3	TGTGCCAGCAGCGCAGTTGGGGGGGGCACAGATACGCAGTATTTT	CASSAVGGGTDTQYF
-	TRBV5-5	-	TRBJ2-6	TGTGCCAGCAGCTTGGGAGGGGTCCTCTACTCTGGGGCCAACGTCCTGACTTTC	CASSLGGVLYSGANVLTF
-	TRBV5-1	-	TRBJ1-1	TGCGCCAGCAGCGTTTACAGGGACACTGAAGCTTTCTTT	CASSVYRDTEAFF
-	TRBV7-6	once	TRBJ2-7	TGTGCCAGCAGCCCTGACGTGGGGTATAACTACGAGCAGTACTTC	CASSPDVGYNYEQYF
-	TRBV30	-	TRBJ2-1	TGTGCCTGGAGCCCGACTACCAATGAGCAGTTCTTC	CAWSPTTNEQFF
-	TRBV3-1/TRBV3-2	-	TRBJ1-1	TGTGCCAGCAGCCAAGTTGCGGCCAGGGCCACTGAAGCTTTCTTT	CASSQVAARATEAFF
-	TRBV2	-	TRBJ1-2	TGTGCCAGCAGTGTTGACTCTACGGACTATGGCTACACCTTC	CASSVDSTDYGYTF
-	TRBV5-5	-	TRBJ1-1	TGTGCCAGCAGCTTGGAATTTTGGGTCTCGAACACTGAAGCTTTCTTT	CASSLEFWVSNTEAFF
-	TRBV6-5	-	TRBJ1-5	TGTGCCAGCAGTCCGCTAGGGAGGTACAATCAGCCCCAGCATTTT	CASSPLGRYNQPQHF
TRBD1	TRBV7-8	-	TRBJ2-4	TGTGCCAGCAGTAGGTCAGGACAGGGGAACATTCAGTACTTC	CASSRSGQGNIQYF
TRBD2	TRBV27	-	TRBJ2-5	TGTGCCAGCAGTTCGGCTAGCGGGATTCCTCAAGAGACCCAGTACTTC	CASSSASGIPQETQYF
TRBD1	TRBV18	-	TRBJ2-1	TGTGCCAGCTCACCAGGACAGGGGAAGCTATCTGGCGAGCAGTTCTTC	CASSPGQGKLSGEQFF
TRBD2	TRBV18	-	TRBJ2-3	TGTGCCAGCTCACTCATGCGGGGGGCTAGTACAGATACGCAGTATTTT	CASSLMRGASTDTQYF
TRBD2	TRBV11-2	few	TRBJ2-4	TGTGCCAGCAGCTTAGGACTCAACACTGGGACTAGCGGGGTAAACATTCAGTACTTC	CASSLGLNTGTSGVNIQYF
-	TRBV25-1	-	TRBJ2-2	TGTGCCAGCACCCCTGGAGCCGGGGAGCTGTTTTTT	CASTPGAGELFF
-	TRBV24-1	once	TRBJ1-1	TGTGCCACCACCAGAGGGATGAACACTGAAGCTTTCTTT	CATTRGMNTEAFF
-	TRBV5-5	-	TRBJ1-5	TGTGCCAGCAGCTTGTTAGGGGATAGCAATCAGCCCCAGCATTTT	CASSLLGDSNQPQHF
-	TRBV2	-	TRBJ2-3	TGTGCCAGCAGTCAACAGGAGGATACGCAGTATTTT	CASSQQEDTQYF
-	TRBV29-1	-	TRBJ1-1	TGCAGCGTTGTTGGGACCAGGGGCCTGAACACTGAAGCTTTCTTT	CSVVGTRGLNTEAFF
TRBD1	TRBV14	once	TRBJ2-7	TGTGCCAGCAGCCAAGTGGGGGGACAGGGCCACGAGCAGTACTTC	CASSQVGGQGHEQYF
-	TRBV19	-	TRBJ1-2	TGTGCCAGTAGAGGGGGGTCCGGCTATGGCTACACCTTC	CASRGGSGYGYTF
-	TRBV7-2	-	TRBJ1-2	TGTGCCAGCAGCTCTCAAAAGGCGGCTGGCTACACCTTC	CASSSQKAAGYTF
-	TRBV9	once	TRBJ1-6	TGTGCCAGCAGCTCTCCCACGGGACACAATAATTCACCCCTCCACTTT	CASSSPTGHNNSPLHF